This T cell receptor (beta chain) was obtained from a study of blood T cells in healthy people across ages. This clonotype was seen a handful of times. What it recognizes is unknown. The study, taken as a whole, reports: With naive T cell percentage, TCR beta diversity showed a strong correlation.

CDR1 is SGDLS, CDR2 YYNGEE, per germline. The germline V and J ends were trimmed by 0 bases and 5 bases, with 11 bases remaining between them. This CDR3 spans 14 amino acids. Primed by a sample-barcoded 5' primer and a J-beta primer mix, a second PCR proceeded for 7 to 11 cycles. TCRdb reprocessed the 5' RACE reads with MiXCR, giving one entry per CDR3 protein. There are 1.5 million to 2 million distinct CDR3 sequences in the sample; roughly 27% occur only once, and more than 6% lies in the top ten. The chain uses TRBV9 and TRBJ2-5, with TRBD2 as a possible D gene (5 bases). The specimen was blood. This TCR was sampled from a woman aged 25 to 39 in good health. The CDR3 DNA sequence: TGTGCCAGCAGCGTAGGTCCCCGAGGGGAGACCCAGTACTTC. Protein sequence: CASSVGPRGETQYF.